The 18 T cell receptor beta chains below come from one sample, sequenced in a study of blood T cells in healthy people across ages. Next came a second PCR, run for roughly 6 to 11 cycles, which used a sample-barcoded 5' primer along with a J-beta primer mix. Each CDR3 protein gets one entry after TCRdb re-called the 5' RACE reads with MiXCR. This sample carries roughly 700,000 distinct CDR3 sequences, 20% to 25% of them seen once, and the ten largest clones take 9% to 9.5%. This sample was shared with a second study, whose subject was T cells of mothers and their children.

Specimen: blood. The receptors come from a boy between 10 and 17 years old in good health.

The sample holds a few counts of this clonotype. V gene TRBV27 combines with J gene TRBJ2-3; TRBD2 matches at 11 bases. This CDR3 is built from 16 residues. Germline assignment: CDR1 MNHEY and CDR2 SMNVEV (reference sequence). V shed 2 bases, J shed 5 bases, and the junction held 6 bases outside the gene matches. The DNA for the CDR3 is TGTGCCAGCAGTTTACGGCTAGCGGGGGGCGTAGATACGCAGTATTTT. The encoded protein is CASSLRLAGGVDTQYF.

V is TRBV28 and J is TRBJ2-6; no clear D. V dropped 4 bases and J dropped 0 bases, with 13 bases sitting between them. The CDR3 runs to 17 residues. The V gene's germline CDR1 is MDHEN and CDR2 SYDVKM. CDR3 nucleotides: TGTGCCAGCAGTTCGAGTGACGCCAGCTCTGGGGCCAACGTCCTGACTTTC. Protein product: CASSSSDASSGANVLTF.

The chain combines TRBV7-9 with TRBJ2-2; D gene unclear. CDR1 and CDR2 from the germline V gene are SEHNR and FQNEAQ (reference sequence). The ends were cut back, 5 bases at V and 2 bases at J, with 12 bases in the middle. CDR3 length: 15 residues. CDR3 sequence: CASSTGRSNTGELFF. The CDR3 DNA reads TGTGCCAGCAGCACTGGACGAAGTAACACCGGGGAGCTGTTTTTT.

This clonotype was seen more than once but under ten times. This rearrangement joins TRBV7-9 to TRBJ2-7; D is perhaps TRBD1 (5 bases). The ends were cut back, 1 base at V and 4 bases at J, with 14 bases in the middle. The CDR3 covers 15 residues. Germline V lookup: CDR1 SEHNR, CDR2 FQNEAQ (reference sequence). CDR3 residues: CASSLVIAGKYEQYF. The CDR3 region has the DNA TGTGCCAGCAGCTTAGTTATCGCAGGGAAATACGAGCAGTACTTC.

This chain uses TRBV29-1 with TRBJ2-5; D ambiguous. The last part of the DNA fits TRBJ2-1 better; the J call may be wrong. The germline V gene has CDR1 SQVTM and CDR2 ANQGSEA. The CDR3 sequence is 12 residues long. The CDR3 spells CSAVVGYNEQFF. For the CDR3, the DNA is TGCAGCGCTGTGGTAGGATACAATGAGCAGTTCTTC.

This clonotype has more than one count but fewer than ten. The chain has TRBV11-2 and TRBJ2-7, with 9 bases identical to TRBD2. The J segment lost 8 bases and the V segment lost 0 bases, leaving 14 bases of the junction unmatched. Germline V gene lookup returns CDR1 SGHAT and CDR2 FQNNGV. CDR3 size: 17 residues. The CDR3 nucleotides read TGTGCCAGCAGCTTAGACGAGAGGGCGGGAGGGCTTCTTCAGCAGTACTTC. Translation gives CASSLDERAGGLLQQYF.

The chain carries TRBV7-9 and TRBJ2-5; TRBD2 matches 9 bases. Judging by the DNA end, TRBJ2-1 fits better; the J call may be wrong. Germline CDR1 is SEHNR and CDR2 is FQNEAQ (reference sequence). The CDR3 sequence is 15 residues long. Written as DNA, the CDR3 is TGTGCCAGCAGCTTAGCTAGCGGGAGTAAGGATGAGCAGTTCTTC. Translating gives CASSLASGSKDEQFF.

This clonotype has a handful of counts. The CDR3 bases are TGTGCCAGCAGTTACTCTGGTATCAATCAGCCCCAGCATTTT. Its translation is CASSYSGINQPQHF. The chain uses TRBV6-5 and TRBJ1-5; D unclear. V was trimmed by 0 bases and J by 3 bases, leaving 6 bases between them. The CDR3 is 14 amino acids. Germline V gene data show CDR1 as MNHEY and CDR2 as SVGAGI.

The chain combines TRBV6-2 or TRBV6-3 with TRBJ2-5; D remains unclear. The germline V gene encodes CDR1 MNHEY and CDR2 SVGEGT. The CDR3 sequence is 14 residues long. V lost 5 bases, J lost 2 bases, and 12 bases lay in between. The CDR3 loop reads CASSRWAHQETQYF. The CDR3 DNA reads TGTGCCAGCAGTCGGTGGGCTCATCAAGAGACCCAGTACTTC.

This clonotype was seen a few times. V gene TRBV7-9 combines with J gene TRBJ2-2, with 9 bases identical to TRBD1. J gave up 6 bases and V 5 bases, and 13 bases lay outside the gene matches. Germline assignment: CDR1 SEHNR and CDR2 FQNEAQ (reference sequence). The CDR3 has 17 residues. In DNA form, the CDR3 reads TGTGCCAGCAGCCACATTCCCGGGGACAGGGAGGCCGGGGAGCTGTTTTTT. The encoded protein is CASSHIPGDREAGELFF.

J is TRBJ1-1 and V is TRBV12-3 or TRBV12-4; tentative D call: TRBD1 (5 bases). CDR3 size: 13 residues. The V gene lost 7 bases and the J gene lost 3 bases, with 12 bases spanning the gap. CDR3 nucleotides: TGTGCCAGCACCGGGACGCTTGACACTGAAGCTTTCTTT. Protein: CASTGTLDTEAFF.

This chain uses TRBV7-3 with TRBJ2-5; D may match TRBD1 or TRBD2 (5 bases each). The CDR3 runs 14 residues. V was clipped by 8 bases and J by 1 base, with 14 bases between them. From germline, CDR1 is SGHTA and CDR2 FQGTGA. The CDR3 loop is CASGPGPPQETQYF. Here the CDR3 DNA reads TGTGCCAGCGGCCCGGGACCTCCCCAAGAGACCCAGTACTTC.

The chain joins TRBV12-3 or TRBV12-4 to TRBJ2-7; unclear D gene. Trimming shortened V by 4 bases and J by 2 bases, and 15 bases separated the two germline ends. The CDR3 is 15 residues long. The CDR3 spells CASSSPYRGAYEQYF. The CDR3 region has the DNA TGTGCCAGCAGTTCCCCATACAGAGGAGCCTACGAGCAGTACTTC.

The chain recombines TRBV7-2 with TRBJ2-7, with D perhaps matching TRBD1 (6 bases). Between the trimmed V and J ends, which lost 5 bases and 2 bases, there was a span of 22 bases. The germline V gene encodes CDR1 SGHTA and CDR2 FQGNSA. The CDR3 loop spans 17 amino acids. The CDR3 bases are TGTGCCAGCAGCCTACTCCTACGTCGGACAGAACCCTACGAGCAGTACTTC. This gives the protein CASSLLLRRTEPYEQYF.

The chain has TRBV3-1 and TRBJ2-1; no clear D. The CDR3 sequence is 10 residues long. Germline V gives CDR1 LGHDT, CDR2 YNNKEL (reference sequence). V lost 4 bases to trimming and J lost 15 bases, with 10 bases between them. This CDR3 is CASSRERLFF. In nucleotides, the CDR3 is TGTGCCAGCAGCCGGGAAAGGCTGTTCTTC.

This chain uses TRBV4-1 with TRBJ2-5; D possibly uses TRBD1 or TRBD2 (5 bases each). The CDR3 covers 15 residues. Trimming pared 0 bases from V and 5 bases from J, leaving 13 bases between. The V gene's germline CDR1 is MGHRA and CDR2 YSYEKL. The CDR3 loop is CASSQEPSWGETQYF. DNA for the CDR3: TGCGCCAGCAGCCAAGAGCCTAGCTGGGGGGAGACCCAGTACTTC.

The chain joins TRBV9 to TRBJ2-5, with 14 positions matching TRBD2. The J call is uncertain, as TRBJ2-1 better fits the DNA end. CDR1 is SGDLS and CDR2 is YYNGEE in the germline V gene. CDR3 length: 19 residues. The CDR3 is CASSVGPGLAGAGGDEQFF. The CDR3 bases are TGTGCCAGCAGCGTCGGACCGGGACTAGCGGGAGCGGGCGGCGATGAGCAGTTCTTC.

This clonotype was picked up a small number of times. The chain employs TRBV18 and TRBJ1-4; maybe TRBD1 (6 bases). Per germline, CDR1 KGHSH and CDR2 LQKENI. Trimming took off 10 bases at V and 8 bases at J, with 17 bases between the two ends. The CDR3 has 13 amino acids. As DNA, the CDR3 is TGTGCCACCCAAAGGGACACAACGGAAAAACTGTTTTTT. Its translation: CATQRDTTEKLFF.